The present entry profiles one T cell receptor beta chain with its context. Its specificity is not known. The V end lost 1 base, the J end lost 2 bases, and 15 bases lay between the germline ends. CDR3 length equals 17 residues. CDR1 and CDR2 from the germline V gene are SGHTA and FQGNSA. The authors ran the assay at deep level. Clones were read by immunoSEQ multiplex PCR, and TCRdb kept only the in-frame ones, dropping some. Among 1,400,000 or so clones listed, 97% to 99% were seen once. The record originates from a study of shared clonotypes between healthy human individuals. General study results and limits: The small donor group covered limited genetic and exposure diversity.

The specimen sequenced was naive CD4+ T cells sorted from blood. Subset denoted: CD45RA+ positively selected. The TCR was taken from a man aged 25-45 years in good health. This sequence joins TRBV7-2 and TRBJ2-1; D assignment may be TRBD1 or TRBD2 (5 bases each). The CDR3 spells CASSLDLWGTAYNEQFF. For the CDR3, the DNA is TGTGCCAGCAGCTTAGATTTGTGGGGGACCGCCTACAATGAGCAGTTCTTC.